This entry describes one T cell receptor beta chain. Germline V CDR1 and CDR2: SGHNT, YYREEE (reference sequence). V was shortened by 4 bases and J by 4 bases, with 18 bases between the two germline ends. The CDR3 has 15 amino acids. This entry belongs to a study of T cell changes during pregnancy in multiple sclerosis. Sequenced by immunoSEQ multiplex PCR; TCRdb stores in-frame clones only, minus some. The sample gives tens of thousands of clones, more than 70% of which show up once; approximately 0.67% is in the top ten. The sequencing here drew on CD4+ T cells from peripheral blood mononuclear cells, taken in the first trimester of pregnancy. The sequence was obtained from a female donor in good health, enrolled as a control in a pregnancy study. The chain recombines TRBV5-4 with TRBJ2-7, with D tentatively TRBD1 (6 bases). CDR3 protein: CASSRVPGVGYEQYF. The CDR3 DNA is TGTGCCAGCAGCCGAGTTCCAGGGGTGGGTTACGAGCAGTACTTC.